The next 3 T cell receptor beta chains were all read from a single sample in a study of T cells in Graves' hyperthyroidism and ophthalmopathy. Amplification targeted TCR beta CDR3 regions from RNA transcripts. A set of HTBI primers served as the primers for a first-round RT-PCR of the TCR CDR3. MiXCR was run by TCRdb on the multiplex PCR reads, yielding one entry per CDR3 protein. The sample yields around 700,000 distinct CDR3 sequences, roughly a sixth seen once. Sequenced: blood. The receptors here all came from a woman aged 45 to 65 with Graves' hyperthyroidism that later progressed to Graves' ophthalmopathy.

The chain recombines TRBV10-3 with TRBJ1-4; 10 nucleotides line up with TRBD1. V lost 4 bases and J lost 6; bases outside the gene matches: 5. Germline CDR1 is ENHRY and CDR2 is SYGVKD. The CDR3 runs to 15 residues. CDR3 residues: CAISARQGAYEKLFF. The CDR3 DNA follows: TGTGCCATCAGTGCAAGACAGGGGGCATATGAAAAACTGTTTTTT.

Comment on this clonotype: The conserved phenylalanine or tryptophan is not found at the CDR3 terminus, so this likely reflects a read error. No DNA is shown, since the ends of the CDR3 on it are uncertain; the CDR3 is the one TCRdb lists. The V and J genes are TRBV12-3 or TRBV12-4 and TRBJ1-1; TRBD1, as called in the table, went unchecked against the DNA. The CDR3 spans 11 amino acids, including both terminal residues. CDR3 residues: CASSHGQGPTV.

This clonotype was found many times. As DNA, the CDR3 is TGCGCCAGCAGAATGGACAGGGGCCAGAACACTGAAGCTTTCTTT. Amino acid sequence: CASRMDRGQNTEAFF. The gene calls are TRBV5-1 and TRBJ1-1, with TRBD1 matching 9 bases. CDR3 size: 15 residues. The germline CDR1 and CDR2 sequences are SGHRS and YFSETQ. Unmatched junction bases numbered 6, after V lost 5 bases and J lost 1 base.